The TCR beta chain described here comes from a study of blood T cell repertoires in COVID-19 (TCRdb year 2020). About the full investigation: Samples from collaborators originated in the United States, Italy and Spain and spanned both the acute and convalescent phases of COVID-19. Deeply sampled blood TCRbeta repertoires from subjects exposed to, actively infected with, or recovered from COVID-19 were included in the dataset. Sample metadata almost always included a de-identified subject ID, COVID-19 status, age in years and sex. The samples were drawn from the first 160 participants of the ongoing ImmuneRACE study and from 1,200 or so subjects provided by 6 global collaborators. Where available, HLA class I and class II types were taken from metadata supplied by the sample provider and were not determined by assay-based typing. The material from the prospective study consisted of cDNA or gDNA derived from T cells, B-cell-depleted T cells, or PBMCs. A freely available public database, intended as a resource for researchers studying the immune response to SARS-CoV-2, is where the repertoires were released. What the study reported, not specific to this receptor: Clinical and demographic metadata were provided uncurated, with the amount varying by source and participant.

Via the germline V gene, CDR1 is LGHNA and CDR2 YSLEER. Including cysteine and phenylalanine, the CDR3 has 17 amino acids. Kept here is only the CDR3 DNA, which spans 51 bases and is read in frame from base 1. V is trimmed back by 6 bases and J by 7 bases, and the junction contains 14 bases that no gene match accounts for. Participants in the prospective study were enrolled through a virtual design, were aged about 18 to 100 years, and lived in 20 to 30 United States geographic areas. In the prospective study, participants were assigned to cohorts based on the clinical history participants reported in a screening survey and a study questionnaire. For ImmuneRACE Cohort 3, a participant was defined as recovered based on two consecutive negative NP/OP PCR tests, clearance by a healthcare professional, or resolution of symptoms. Mobile phlebotomists in the prospective study collected whole blood, serum and a nasopharyngeal or oropharyngeal swab from every participant. Additional blood draws and questionnaires over an approximately two-month period could optionally be provided by prospective study participants. Blood samples from the prospective study were shipped frozen or at room temperature prior to DNA extraction.

TCRbeta CDR3 regions were amplified from genomic DNA using the immunoSEQ Assay, a bias-controlled multiplex PCR. In the authors' own workflow: The number of nucleated cells in each sample was estimated from the amplification of reference gene primers within the assay. Sequence reads were collapsed and filtered to measure the absolute abundance of every unique TCRbeta CDR3 rearrangement. For each sample, productive Simpson clonality was calculated as the square root of Simpson's diversity index across productive rearrangements. In TCRdb, the immuneACCESS table is reduced to in-frame sequences with V and J assigned. These tables do not hold every clone; where another copy was compared, an unresolved V gene accounts for under half, and the others remain unexplained. The V and J calls and clone size were taken over from that table, and D and trimming were inferred from the DNA. The sample table contains roughly 240,000 clones; only one count was recorded for roughly 82% of them. More than 2% of the sample lies in the top ten.

In regard to this clone: What antigen it recognizes has not been identified. Per-base quality was not reported, and no clone a single base away is much larger than it.

The receptor was isolated from a woman aged 45-60 years who had recovered from COVID-19. Recombination linked TRBV4-3 to TRBJ2-2, and 10 junction bases match TRBD1. Sequencing input: PBMCs or T cells enriched from blood (not recorded which). CDR3 loop: CASRRVHRQGAVGELFF. In nucleotide form, the sequence is TGCGCCAGCAGGAGAGTACATAGACAGGGGGCTGTCGGGGAGCTGTTTTTT.